This T cell receptor beta chain was found in a study of T cells in Graves' hyperthyroidism and ophthalmopathy. The overall study: Before any treatment, at initial diagnosis, peripheral blood was collected.

Regions amplified from RNA transcripts were the TCR beta CDR3 regions. The study used the HTBI primer set for a first-round RT-PCR of the TCR CDR3. Each CDR3 protein gets one entry after TCRdb re-called the multiplex PCR reads with MiXCR. The sample holds roughly 570,000 distinct CDR3 sequences, less than 20% seen once. Germline V gene sequence: CDR1 DFQATT, CDR2 SNEGSKA (reference sequence). V shed 2 bases, J shed 11 bases, and the junction held 10 bases outside the gene matches. This CDR3 has 14 amino acids. Ten or more counts support this clonotype. An absence of ophthalmopathy progression within 18 months meant stable Graves' hyperthyroidism. Those patients with uncontrolled infection, other autoimmune disease, pregnancy or lactation were excluded.

The clonotype originates from a woman under 40 with Graves' hyperthyroidism. The V gene is TRBV20-1, the J gene TRBJ2-5; TRBD2 matches at 11 bases. Sequences were obtained from blood. The CDR3 protein is CSARTGTSGREQYF. DNA for the CDR3: TGCAGTGCTAGAACCGGGACTAGCGGAAGAGAGCAGTACTTC.